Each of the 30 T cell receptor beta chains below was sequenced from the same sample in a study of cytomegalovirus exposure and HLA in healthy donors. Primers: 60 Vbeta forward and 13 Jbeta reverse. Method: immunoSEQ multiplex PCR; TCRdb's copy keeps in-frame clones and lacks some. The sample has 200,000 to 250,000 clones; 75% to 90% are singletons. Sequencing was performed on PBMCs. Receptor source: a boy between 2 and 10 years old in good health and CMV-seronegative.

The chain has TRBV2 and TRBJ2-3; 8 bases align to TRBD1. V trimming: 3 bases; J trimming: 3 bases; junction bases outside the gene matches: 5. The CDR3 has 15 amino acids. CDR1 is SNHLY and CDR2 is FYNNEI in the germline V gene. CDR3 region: CASSDAGGETDTQYF. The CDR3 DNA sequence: TGTGCCAGCAGTGATGCAGGGGGCGAAACAGATACGCAGTATTTT.

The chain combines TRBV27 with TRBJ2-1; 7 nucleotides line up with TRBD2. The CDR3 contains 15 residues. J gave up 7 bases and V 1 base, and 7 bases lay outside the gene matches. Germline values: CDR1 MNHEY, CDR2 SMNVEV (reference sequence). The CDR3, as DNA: TGTGCCAGCAGTTTATACAGCGGGGTTGGGAATGAGCAGTTCTTC. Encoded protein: CASSLYSGVGNEQFF.

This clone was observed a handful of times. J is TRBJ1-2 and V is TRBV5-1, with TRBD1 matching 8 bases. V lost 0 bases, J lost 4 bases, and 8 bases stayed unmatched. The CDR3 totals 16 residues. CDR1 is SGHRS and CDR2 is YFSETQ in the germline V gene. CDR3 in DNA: TGCGCCAGCAGCTTGGAAGGACAGGGTAGGGGCTATGGCTACACCTTC. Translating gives CASSLEGQGRGYGYTF.

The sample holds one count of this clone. CDR3 residues: CATFTRGPGNSPLHF. The DNA for the CDR3 is TGTGCCACATTTACAAGGGGTCCGGGTAATTCACCCCTCCACTTT. V gene TRBV13 combines with J gene TRBJ1-6, with D possibly matching TRBD1 (5 bases). The germline V and J ends were trimmed by 10 bases and 6 bases, with 19 bases remaining between them. This CDR3 contains 15 residues. Germline CDR1 reads PRHDT; CDR2 reads FYEKMQ (reference sequence).

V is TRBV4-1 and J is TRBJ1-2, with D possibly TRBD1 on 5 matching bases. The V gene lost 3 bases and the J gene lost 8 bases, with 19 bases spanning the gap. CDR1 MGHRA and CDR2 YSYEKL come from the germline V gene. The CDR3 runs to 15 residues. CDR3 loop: CASSQPTRGVRGYTF. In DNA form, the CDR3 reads TGCGCCAGCAGCCAGCCGACACGGGGGGTACGGGGCTACACCTTC.

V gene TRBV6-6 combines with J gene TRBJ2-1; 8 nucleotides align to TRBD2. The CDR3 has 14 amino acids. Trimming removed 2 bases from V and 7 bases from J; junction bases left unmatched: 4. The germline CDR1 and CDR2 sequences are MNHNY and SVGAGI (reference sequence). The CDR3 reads CASSYELAENEQFF. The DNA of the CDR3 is TGTGCCAGCAGTTACGAACTAGCGGAGAATGAGCAGTTCTTC.

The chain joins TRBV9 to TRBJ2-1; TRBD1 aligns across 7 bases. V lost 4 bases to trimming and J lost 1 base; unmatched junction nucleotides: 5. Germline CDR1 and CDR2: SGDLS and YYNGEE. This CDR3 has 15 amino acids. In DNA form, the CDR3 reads TGTGCCAGCAGCCCCCGGGACAGATCCTACAATGAGCAGTTCTTC. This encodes CASSPRDRSYNEQFF.

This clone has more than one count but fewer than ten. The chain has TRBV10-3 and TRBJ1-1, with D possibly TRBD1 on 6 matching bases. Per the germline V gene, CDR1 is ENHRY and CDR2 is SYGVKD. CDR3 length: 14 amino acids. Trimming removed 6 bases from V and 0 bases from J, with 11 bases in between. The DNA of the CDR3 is TGTGCCATCAGGGACAGAAACATGAACACTGAAGCTTTCTTT. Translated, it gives CAIRDRNMNTEAFF.

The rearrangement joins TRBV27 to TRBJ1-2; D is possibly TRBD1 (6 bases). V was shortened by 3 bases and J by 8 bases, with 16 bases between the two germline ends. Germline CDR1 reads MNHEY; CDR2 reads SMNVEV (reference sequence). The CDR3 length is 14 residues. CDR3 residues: CASSFGQGPLGYTF. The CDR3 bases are TGTGCCAGCAGTTTTGGGCAGGGGCCTTTAGGCTACACCTTC.

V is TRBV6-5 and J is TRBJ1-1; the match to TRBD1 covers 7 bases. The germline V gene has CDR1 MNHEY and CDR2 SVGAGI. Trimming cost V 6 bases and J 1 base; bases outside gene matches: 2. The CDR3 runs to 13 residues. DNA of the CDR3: TGTGCCAGCAGGTGGACAGGGAACACTGAAGCTTTCTTT. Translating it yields CASRWTGNTEAFF.

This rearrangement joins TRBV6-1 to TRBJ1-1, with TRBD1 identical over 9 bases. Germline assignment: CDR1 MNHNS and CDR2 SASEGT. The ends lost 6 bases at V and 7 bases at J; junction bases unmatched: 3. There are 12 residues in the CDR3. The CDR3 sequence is CASRTGGGEAFF. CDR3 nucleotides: TGTGCCAGCAGAACAGGGGGCGGTGAAGCTTTCTTT.

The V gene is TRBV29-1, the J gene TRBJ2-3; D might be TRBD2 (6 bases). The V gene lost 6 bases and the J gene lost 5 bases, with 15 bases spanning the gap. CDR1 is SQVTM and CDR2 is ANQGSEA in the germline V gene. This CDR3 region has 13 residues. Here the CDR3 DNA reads TGCAGCGTATCCGGGACTCTGGGAGATACGCAGTATTTT. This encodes CSVSGTLGDTQYF.

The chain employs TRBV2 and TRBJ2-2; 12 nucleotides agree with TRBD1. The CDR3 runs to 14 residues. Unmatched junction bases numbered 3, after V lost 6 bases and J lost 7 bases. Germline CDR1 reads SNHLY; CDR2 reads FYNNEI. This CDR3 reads CASRGTGGHGELFF. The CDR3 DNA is TGTGCCAGCAGGGGGACAGGGGGCCACGGGGAGCTGTTTTTT.

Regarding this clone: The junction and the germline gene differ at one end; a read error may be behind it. The CDR3 region has the DNA TGTTCCAGCAGCTCTCGTTACAATGAGCAGTTCTTC. Translation gives CSSSSRYNEQFF. V and J are TRBV7-9 and TRBJ2-1, with D unclear. In germline, CDR1 is SEHNR, CDR2 FQNEAQ (reference sequence). The CDR3 totals 12 residues.

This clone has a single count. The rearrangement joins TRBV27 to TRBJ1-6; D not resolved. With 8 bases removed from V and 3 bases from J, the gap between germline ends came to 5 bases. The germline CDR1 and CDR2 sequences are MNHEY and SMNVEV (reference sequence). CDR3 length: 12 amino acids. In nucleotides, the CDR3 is TGTGCCAGCGGAGACTATAATTCACCCCTCCACTTT. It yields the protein CASGDYNSPLHF.

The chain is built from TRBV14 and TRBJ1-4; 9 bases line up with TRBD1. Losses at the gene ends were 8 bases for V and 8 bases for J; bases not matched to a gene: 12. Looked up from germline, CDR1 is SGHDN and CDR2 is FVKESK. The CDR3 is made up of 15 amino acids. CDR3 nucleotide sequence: TGTGCCAGCTCGTACACCACAGGGGGCGAGGAAAAACTGTTTTTT. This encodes CASSYTTGGEEKLFF.

Here the CDR3 DNA reads TGTGCCACCGAAACGGTCCGGGAGAGTGGCTACACCTTC. Translating gives CATETVRESGYTF. This chain joins TRBV6-5 and TRBJ1-2, with D hard to call. V lost 10 bases, J lost 7 bases, and 19 bases lay in between. Germline assignment: CDR1 MNHEY and CDR2 SVGAGI. The CDR3 spans 13 residues.

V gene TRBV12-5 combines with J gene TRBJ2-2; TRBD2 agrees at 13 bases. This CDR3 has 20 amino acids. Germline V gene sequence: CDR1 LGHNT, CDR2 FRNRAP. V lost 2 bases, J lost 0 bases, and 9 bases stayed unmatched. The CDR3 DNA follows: TGTGCTAGTGGTTTGACACGAGGACTAGCGGGAGTATCGAACACCGGGGAGCTGTTTTTT. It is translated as CASGLTRGLAGVSNTGELFF.

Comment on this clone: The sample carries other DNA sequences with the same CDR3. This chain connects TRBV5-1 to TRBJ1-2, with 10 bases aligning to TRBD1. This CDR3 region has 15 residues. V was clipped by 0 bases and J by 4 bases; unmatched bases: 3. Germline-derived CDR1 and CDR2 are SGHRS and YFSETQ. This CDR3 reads CASSLEGQGPYGYTF. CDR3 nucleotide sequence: TGCGCCAGCAGCTTGGAGGGACAGGGGCCCTATGGCTACACCTTC.

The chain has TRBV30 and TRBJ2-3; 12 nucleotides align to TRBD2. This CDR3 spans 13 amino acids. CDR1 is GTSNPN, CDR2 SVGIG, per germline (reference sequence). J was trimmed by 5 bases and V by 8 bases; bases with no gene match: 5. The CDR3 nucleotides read TGTGCCGGGGGACTAGCGGGTGAAGATACGCAGTATTTT. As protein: CAGGLAGEDTQYF.

DNA of the CDR3: TGTGCCAGCTCCCTCCAGGGGGACACTGAAGCTTTCTTT. Its translation is CASSLQGDTEAFF. This chain uses TRBV18 with TRBJ1-1; TRBD1 agrees at 7 bases. Trimming removed 6 bases from V and 3 bases from J; junction bases left unmatched: 4. Germline CDR1 reads KGHSH; CDR2 reads LQKENI. The length of the CDR3 is 13 residues. Complete variable domain (other parts from reference TRBV18 and TRBJ1-1): NAGVMQNPRHLVRRRGQEARLRCSPMKGHSHVYWYRQLPEEGLKFMVYLQKENIIDESGMPKERFSAEFPKEGPSILRIQQVVRGDSAAYFCASSLQGDTEAFFGQGTRLTVV.

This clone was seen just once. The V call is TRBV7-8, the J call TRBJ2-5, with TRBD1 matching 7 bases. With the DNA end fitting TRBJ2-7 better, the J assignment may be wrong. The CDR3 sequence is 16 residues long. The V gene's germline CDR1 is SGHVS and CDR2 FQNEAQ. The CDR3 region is CASSLEGPAGGYEQYF. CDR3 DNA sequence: TGTGCCAGCAGCTTAGAGGGGCCGGCAGGGGGCTACGAGCAGTACTTC.

CDR3 sequence: CASSDPRAGIDPYF. CDR3 sequence (DNA): TGTGCCAGCAGTGACCCGAGGGCAGGAATAGACCCCTACTTC. The genes are TRBV2 and TRBJ2-5; a possible D gene is TRBD2 (5 bases). This CDR3 is 14 amino acids long. Germline-derived CDR1 and CDR2 are SNHLY and FYNNEI. The ends were cut back, 3 bases at V and 14 bases at J, with 22 bases in the middle. The whole variable domain, filled in from reference TRBV2 and TRBJ2-5, reads EPEVTQTPSHQVTQMGQEVILRCVPISNHLYFYWYRQILGQKVEFLVSFYNNEISEKSEIFDDQFSVERPDGSNFTLKIRSTKLEDSAMYFCASSDPRAGIDPYFGPGTRLLVL.

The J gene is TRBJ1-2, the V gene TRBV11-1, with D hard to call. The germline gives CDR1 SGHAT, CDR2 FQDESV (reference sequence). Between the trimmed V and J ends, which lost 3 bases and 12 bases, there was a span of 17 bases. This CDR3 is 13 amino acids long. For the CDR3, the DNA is TGTGCCAGCAGCTTGAATTTGGAGCGGATACACACCTTC. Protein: CASSLNLERIHTF.

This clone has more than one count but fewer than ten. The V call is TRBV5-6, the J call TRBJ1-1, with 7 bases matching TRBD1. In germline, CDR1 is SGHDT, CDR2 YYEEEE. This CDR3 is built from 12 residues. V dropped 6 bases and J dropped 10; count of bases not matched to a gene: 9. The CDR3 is CASNRQGRGAFF. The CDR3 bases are TGTGCCAGCAACAGACAGGGTCGCGGAGCTTTCTTT.

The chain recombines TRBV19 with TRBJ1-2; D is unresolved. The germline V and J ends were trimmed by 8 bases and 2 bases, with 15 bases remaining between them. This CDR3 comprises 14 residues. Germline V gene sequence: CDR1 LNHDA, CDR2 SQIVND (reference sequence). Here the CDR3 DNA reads TGTGCCAGTTCTCCGGGGAGAGGGAACTATGGCTACACCTTC. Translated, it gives CASSPGRGNYGYTF.

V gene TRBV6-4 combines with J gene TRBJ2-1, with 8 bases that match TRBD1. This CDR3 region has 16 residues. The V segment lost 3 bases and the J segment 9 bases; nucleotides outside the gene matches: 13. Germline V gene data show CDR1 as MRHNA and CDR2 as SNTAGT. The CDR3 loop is CASSEAQGATFSEQFF. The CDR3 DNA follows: TGTGCCAGCAGTGAGGCTCAGGGGGCGACTTTCAGTGAGCAGTTCTTC.

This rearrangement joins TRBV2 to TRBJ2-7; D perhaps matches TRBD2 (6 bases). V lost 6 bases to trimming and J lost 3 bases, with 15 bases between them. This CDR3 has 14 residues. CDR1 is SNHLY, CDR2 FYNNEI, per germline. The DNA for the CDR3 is TGTGCCAGCAGGGAAACGGGACTTGGCTACGAGCAGTACTTC. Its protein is CASRETGLGYEQYF.

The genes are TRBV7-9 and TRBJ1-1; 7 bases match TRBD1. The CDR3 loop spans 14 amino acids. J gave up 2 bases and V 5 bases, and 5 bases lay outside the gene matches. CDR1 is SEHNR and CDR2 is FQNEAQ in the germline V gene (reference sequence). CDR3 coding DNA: TGTGCCAGCAGCGGACAGGTGATCAACACTGAAGCTTTCTTT. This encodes CASSGQVINTEAFF.

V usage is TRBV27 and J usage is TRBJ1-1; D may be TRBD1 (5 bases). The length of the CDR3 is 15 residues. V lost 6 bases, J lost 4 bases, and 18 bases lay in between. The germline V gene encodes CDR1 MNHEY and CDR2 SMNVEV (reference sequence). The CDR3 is CASSPGIPLGTEAFF. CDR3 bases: TGTGCCAGCAGCCCAGGGATCCCCCTGGGCACTGAAGCTTTCTTT.